These 12 T cell receptor beta chains share one sample of origin, sequenced in a study of blood T cell dynamics during melanoma immunotherapy. Some clones are missing from TCRdb's copy, which holds only in-frame ones; the method was immunoSEQ multiplex PCR. The data hold 16,000 or so clones, with about 83% observed a single time. Indicated time point: pre-treatment baseline. Source: blood, taken from a patient treated with checkpoint blockade. These receptor sequences come from a human donor with melanoma.

This sequence joins TRBV6-6 and TRBJ1-2; maybe TRBD1 (6 bases). The CDR3 has 14 amino acids. Germline CDR1 MNHNY, CDR2 SVGAGI (reference sequence). The ends were cut back, 8 bases at V and 0 bases at J, with 13 bases in the middle. The CDR3: CASSRGGPNYGYTF. CDR3 DNA sequence: TGTGCCAGCTCGCGGGGGGGGCCTAACTATGGCTACACCTTC.

The V call is TRBV7-9, the J call TRBJ2-7, with D perhaps TRBD2 (7 bases). CDR1 is SEHNR, CDR2 FQNEAQ, per germline (reference sequence). The V end lost 7 bases, the J end lost 5 bases, and 18 bases lay between the germline ends. The CDR3 is 14 residues long. CDR3 DNA: TGTGCCAGCACCTTCGGGGGGCCAGGGGACGAGCAGTACTTC. Its protein product is CASTFGGPGDEQYF.

The chain employs TRBV5-4 and TRBJ2-2, with 7 bases that match TRBD1. CDR1 and CDR2 (germline): SGHNT, YYREEE (reference sequence). The CDR3 runs to 16 residues. V shed 4 bases and J 3 bases; nucleotides not matched to a gene: 9. CDR3 loop: CASSPWTGRDTGELFF. The CDR3 nucleotides are TGTGCCAGCAGCCCCTGGACAGGCCGGGACACCGGGGAGCTGTTTTTT.

The rearrangement uses TRBV4-1 and TRBJ2-2, with a possible D match to TRBD2 (5 bases). This CDR3 contains 13 residues. Germline V gene data show CDR1 as MGHRA and CDR2 as YSYEKL. Trimming left V 3 bases short and J 6 bases short, with 8 bases between. The CDR3 bases are TGCGCCAGCAGCCAGGCCGGGGCCGGGGAGCTGTTTTTT. As protein: CASSQAGAGELFF.

This clone appeared a few times. The chain combines TRBV6-1 with TRBJ1-1; 8 positions match TRBD1. The CDR3 extends over 15 amino acids. Per germline, CDR1 MNHNS and CDR2 SASEGT. J lost 0 bases, V lost 6 bases, and 6 bases had no gene match. The chain's CDR3 is CASSLGQGLNTEAFF. CDR3 in DNA: TGTGCCAGCAGCCTAGGACAGGGATTGAACACTGAAGCTTTCTTT.

The V and J genes are TRBV6-5 and TRBJ2-7, with unresolved D. The CDR3 contains 14 residues. Trimming took 2 bases from V and 0 from J, leaving 8 bases between them. The germline V gene has CDR1 MNHEY and CDR2 SVGAGI. The DNA of the CDR3 is TGTGCCAGCAGTTACGAAGGAAACTCCTACGAGCAGTACTTC. Translation gives CASSYEGNSYEQYF.

The chain recombines TRBV7-9 with TRBJ2-2, with TRBD1 identical over 7 bases. CDR1 and CDR2 (germline): SEHNR, FQNEAQ (reference sequence). This CDR3 comprises 14 residues. The trim removed 6 bases at V and 3 bases at J, leaving 4 bases unmatched. CDR3 bases: TGTGCCAGCAGAAATACAGGGGACACCGGGGAGCTGTTTTTT. It specifies CASRNTGDTGELFF. The whole variable domain, filled in from reference TRBV7-9 and TRBJ2-2, reads DTGVSQNPRHKITKRGQNVTFRCDPISEHNRLYWYRQTLGQGPEFLTYFQNEAQLEKSRLLSDRFSAERPKGSFSTLEIQRTEQGDSAMYLCASRNTGDTGELFFGEGSRLTVL.

The chain uses TRBV5-4 and TRBJ2-3; D gene ambiguous. Trimming pared 2 bases from V and 2 bases from J, leaving 12 bases between. This CDR3 contains 15 residues. Per germline, CDR1 SGHNT and CDR2 YYREEE (reference sequence). Written as DNA, the CDR3 is TGTGCCAGCAGCTTCGCTGGTAGCCCCACAGATACGCAGTATTTT. Translation gives CASSFAGSPTDTQYF.

The chain couples TRBV29-1 to TRBJ1-2; 10 nucleotides align to TRBD1. After removal of 8 bases from V and 2 bases from J, the junction contained 8 bases not matched to a gene. CDR1 is SQVTM and CDR2 is ANQGSEA in the germline V gene. The CDR3 contains 14 residues. CDR3 region: CSMVGDRGNYGYTF. CDR3 coding DNA: TGCAGCATGGTTGGGGACAGGGGCAACTATGGCTACACCTTC.

The rearrangement links TRBV28 to TRBJ2-1, with 11 bases fitting TRBD2. V gave up 5 bases and J gave up 3 bases; unmatched junction bases: 9. The CDR3 covers 17 residues. Germline loops: CDR1 MDHEN, CDR2 SYDVKM. CDR3 protein: CASSTTSGTSGYNEQFF. The CDR3 DNA follows: TGTGCCAGCAGTACTACCTCCGGGACTAGCGGCTACAATGAGCAGTTCTTC. Based on the CDR3 plus reference TRBV28 and TRBJ2-1, the full variable domain is DVKVTQSSRYLVKRTGEKVFLECVQDMDHENMFWYRQDPGLGLRLIYFSYDVKMKEKGDIPEGYSVSREKKERFSLILESASTNQTSMYLCASSTTSGTSGYNEQFFGPGTRLTVL.

The chain recombines TRBV7-2 with TRBJ2-7; a weak D match, TRBD1 (5 bases). The CDR3 covers 13 residues. Per the germline V gene, CDR1 is SGHTA and CDR2 is FQGNSA. Trimming shortened V by 5 bases and J by 0 bases, and 8 bases separated the two germline ends. The DNA for the CDR3 is TGTGCCAGCAGCCGACAGTTCTCCTACGAGCAGTACTTC. This sequence encodes CASSRQFSYEQYF.

V usage is TRBV12-5 and J usage is TRBJ1-1; D remains ambiguous. Between the trimmed V and J ends, which lost 7 bases and 0 bases, there was a span of 9 bases. This CDR3 region has 13 residues. The germline V gene encodes CDR1 LGHNT and CDR2 FRNRAP. CDR3 region: CASALLMNTEAFF. The CDR3 DNA is TGTGCTAGTGCTTTACTCATGAACACTGAAGCTTTCTTT.